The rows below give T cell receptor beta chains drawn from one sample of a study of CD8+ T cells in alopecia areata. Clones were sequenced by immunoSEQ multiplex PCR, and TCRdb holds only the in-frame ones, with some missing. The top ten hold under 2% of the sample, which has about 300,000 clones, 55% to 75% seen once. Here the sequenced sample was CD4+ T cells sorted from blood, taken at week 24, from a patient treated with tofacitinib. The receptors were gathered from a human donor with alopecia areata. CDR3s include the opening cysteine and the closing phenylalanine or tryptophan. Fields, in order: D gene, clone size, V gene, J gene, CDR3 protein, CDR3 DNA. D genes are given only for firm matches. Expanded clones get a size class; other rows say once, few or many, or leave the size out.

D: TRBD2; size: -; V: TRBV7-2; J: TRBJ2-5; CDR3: CASSSLRTSGGQETQYF; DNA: TGTGCCAGCAGCTCCCTCCGGACTAGCGGGGGCCAAGAGACCCAGTACTTC
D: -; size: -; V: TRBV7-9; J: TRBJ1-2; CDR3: CASSLYPGANYGYTF; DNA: TGTGCCAGCAGCTTATATCCCGGAGCTAACTATGGCTACACCTTC
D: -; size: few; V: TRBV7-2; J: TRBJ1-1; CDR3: CASSLDLGTEAFF; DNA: TGTGCCAGCAGCCTAGATTTAGGGACTGAAGCTTTCTTT
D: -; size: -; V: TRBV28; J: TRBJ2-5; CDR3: CASSSGLQLAQYF; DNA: TGTGCCAGCAGTTCGGGACTCCAGTTGGCCCAGTACTTC
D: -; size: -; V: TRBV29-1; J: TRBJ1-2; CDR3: CSVGGRAEANYGYTF; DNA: TGCAGCGTTGGGGGAAGGGCAGAAGCTAACTATGGCTACACCTTC
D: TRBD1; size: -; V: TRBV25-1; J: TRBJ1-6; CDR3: CARHGQGDLGCNSPLHF; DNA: TGTGCCAGACACGGACAGGGGGATCTCGGTTGTAATTCACCCCTCCACTTT
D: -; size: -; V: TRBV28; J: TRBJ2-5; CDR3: CASSQETQYF; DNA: TGTGCCAGCAGCCAAGAGACCCAGTACTTC
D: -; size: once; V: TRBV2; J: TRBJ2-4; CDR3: CASSASSYSKNIQYF; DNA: TGTGCCAGCAGTGCGAGTAGCTACTCCAAAAACATTCAGTACTTC
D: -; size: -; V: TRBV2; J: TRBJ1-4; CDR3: CASSEVGEKLFF; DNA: TGTGCCAGCAGTGAAGTTGGTGAAAAACTGTTTTTT
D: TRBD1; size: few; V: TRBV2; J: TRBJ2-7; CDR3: CASRPQGAGEQYF; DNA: TGTGCCAGCAGGCCTCAGGGGGCGGGCGAGCAGTACTTC
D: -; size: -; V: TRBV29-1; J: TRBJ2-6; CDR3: CSVAGSGANVLTF; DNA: TGCAGCGTAGCAGGGTCTGGGGCCAACGTCCTGACTTTC
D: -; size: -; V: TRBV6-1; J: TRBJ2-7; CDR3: CASSESLDGSYEQYF; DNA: TGTGCCAGCAGTGAAAGTTTGGACGGATCCTACGAGCAGTACTTC
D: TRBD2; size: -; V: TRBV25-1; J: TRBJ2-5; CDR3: CASSEPGLAGRGVQYF; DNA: TGTGCCAGCAGTGAGCCGGGACTAGCGGGACGCGGGGTCCAGTACTTC
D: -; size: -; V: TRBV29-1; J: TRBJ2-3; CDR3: CSVETPQGSTDTQYF; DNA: TGCAGCGTTGAAACGCCCCAGGGGAGCACAGATACGCAGTATTTT
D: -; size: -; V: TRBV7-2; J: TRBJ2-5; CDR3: CASSPGGGETQYF; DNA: TGTGCCAGCAGTCCCGGGGGCGGGGAGACCCAGTACTTC
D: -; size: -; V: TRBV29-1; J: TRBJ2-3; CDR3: CSVEGWLMQGDLDTQYF; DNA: TGCAGCGTTGAAGGTTGGTTGATGCAGGGAGATTTAGATACGCAGTATTTT
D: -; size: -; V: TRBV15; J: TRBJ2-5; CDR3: CATSRIGTGLQETQYF; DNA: TGTGCCACCAGCAGAATCGGAACGGGACTCCAAGAGACCCAGTACTTC
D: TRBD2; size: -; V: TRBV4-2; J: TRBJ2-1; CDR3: CASSQALAGGLSEQFF; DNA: TGTGCCAGCAGCCAAGCGCTTGCGGGGGGGCTTAGTGAGCAGTTCTTC
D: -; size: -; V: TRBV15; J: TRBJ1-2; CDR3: CATSPADSYGYTF; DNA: TGTGCCACCAGCCCCGCCGACAGCTATGGCTACACCTTC
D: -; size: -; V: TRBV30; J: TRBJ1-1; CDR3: CAWDRGAGKTEAFF; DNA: TGTGCCTGGGATCGGGGTGCAGGGAAGACTGAAGCTTTCTTT
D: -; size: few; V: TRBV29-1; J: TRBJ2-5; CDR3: CSLRGTGTQYF; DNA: TGCAGCCTTCGGGGGACCGGGACCCAGTACTTC
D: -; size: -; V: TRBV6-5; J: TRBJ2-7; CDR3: CASSLHYEQYF; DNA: TGTGCCAGCTCCCTTCACTACGAGCAGTACTTC
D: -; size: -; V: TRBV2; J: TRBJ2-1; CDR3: CASSALGTEGNEQFF; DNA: TGTGCCAGCAGTGCGTTGGGGACCGAGGGCAATGAGCAGTTCTTC
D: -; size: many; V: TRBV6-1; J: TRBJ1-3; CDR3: CASIRGESGNTIYF; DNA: TGTGCCAGCATTAGGGGGGAAAGTGGAAACACCATATATTTT
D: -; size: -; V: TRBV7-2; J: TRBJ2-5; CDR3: CASSLEPEETQYF; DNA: TGTGCCAGCAGCTTAGAACCCGAAGAGACCCAGTACTTC
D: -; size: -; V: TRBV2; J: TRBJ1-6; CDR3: CASSRDMGYSPLHF; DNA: TGTGCCAGCAGTCGGGACATGGGATATTCACCCCTCCACTTT